Below, 24 T cell receptor beta chains from the same sample are listed, as sequenced in a study of blood T cell repertoires in COVID-19. Sequencing was performed with immunoSEQ multiplex PCR; in TCRdb, only in-frame clones are kept and a portion is missing. The sample holds around 300,000 clones, roughly 85% seen once. Material for sequencing was peripheral blood. Receptors were obtained from a woman in her 70s with acute or convalescent COVID-19.

The V call is TRBV7-9, the J call TRBJ1-4; D remains unclear. The germline V gene encodes CDR1 SEHNR and CDR2 FQNEAQ (reference sequence). CDR3 length: 15 amino acids. Trimming took off 5 bases at V and 8 bases at J, with 18 bases between the two ends. DNA for the CDR3: TGTGCCAGCAGCGATCAGCGGGGTTTGGGGGAAAAACTGTTTTTT. It translates to CASSDQRGLGEKLFF.

A remark on this clone: In the same sample, other DNA sequences code for this CDR3. The chain employs TRBV12-3 or TRBV12-4 and TRBJ1-5; perhaps TRBD1 as D (6 bases). The CDR3 length is 13 residues. V was clipped by 2 bases and J by 4 bases, with 6 bases between them. CDR3 residues: CASSLRGNQPQHF. In DNA form, the CDR3 reads TGTGCCAGCAGTTTAAGGGGGAATCAGCCCCAGCATTTT.

This rearrangement joins TRBV18 to TRBJ1-1, with TRBD1 matching over 10 bases. There are 18 residues in the CDR3. V lost 3 bases, J lost 0 bases, and 10 bases stayed unmatched. Germline V gene sequence: CDR1 KGHSH, CDR2 LQKENI. In nucleotides, the CDR3 is TGTGCCAGCTCACCTTACCTCCGGGACAGGGGATTGAACACTGAAGCTTTCTTT. It codes for CASSPYLRDRGLNTEAFF.

The chain uses TRBV9 and TRBJ2-5, with 8 bases aligning to TRBD2. This CDR3 comprises 14 residues. V lost 7 bases and J lost 2; bases outside the gene matches: 7. Germline V gene lookup returns CDR1 SGDLS and CDR2 YYNGEE. The CDR3 loop reads CASPETGGQETQYF. CDR3 DNA sequence: TGTGCCAGCCCCGAAACGGGGGGGCAAGAGACCCAGTACTTC. The full variable domain, in which reference TRBV9 and TRBJ2-5 provide the parts outside the CDR3, is DSGVTQTPKHLITATGQRVTLRCSPRSGDLSVYWYQQSLDQGLQFLIQYYNGEERAKGNILERFSAQQFPDLHSELNLSSLELGDSALYFCASPETGGQETQYFGPGTRLLVL.

The chain combines TRBV30 with TRBJ2-3; the match to TRBD2 covers 7 bases. Germline CDR1 GTSNPN, CDR2 SVGIG (reference sequence). Trimming removed 3 bases from V and 1 base from J; junction bases left unmatched: 16. CDR3 length: 18 amino acids. For the CDR3, the DNA is TGTGCCTGGAGAGCGTACCACTGGAGCGGGGAGCGCACAGATACGCAGTATTTT. Translating gives CAWRAYHWSGERTDTQYF.

This rearrangement joins TRBV19 to TRBJ2-7; 8 nucleotides line up with TRBD1. The CDR3 has 16 amino acids. Germline V gene sequence: CDR1 LNHDA, CDR2 SQIVND (reference sequence). The V segment lost 3 bases and the J segment 3 bases; nucleotides outside the gene matches: 10. The CDR3 nucleotides are TGTGCCAGTAGTATTTCCCCAGGGGGCGCCTTCTACGAGCAGTACTTC. This sequence encodes CASSISPGGAFYEQYF.

The chain combines TRBV6-6 with TRBJ1-4; TRBD1 might be the D (6 bases). The CDR3 runs 16 residues. Trimming left V 6 bases short and J 5 bases short, with 19 bases between. Germline V gene data show CDR1 as MNHNY and CDR2 as SVGAGI (reference sequence). CDR3: CASSLGQNPPNEKLFF. The CDR3 DNA reads as TGTGCCAGCAGCCTCGGACAGAACCCTCCCAATGAAAAACTGTTTTTT.

The sample holds one count of this clone. The chain recombines TRBV11-2 with TRBJ2-3, with 8 positions matching TRBD2. There are 16 residues in the CDR3. The trim removed 1 base at V and 3 bases at J, leaving 6 bases unmatched. Germline-derived CDR1 and CDR2 are SGHAT and FQNNGV. The CDR3 here is CASSLGGTRLTDTQYF. In DNA, the CDR3 is TGTGCCAGCAGCTTAGGGGGGACTAGACTTACAGATACGCAGTATTTT.

V is TRBV30 and J is TRBJ1-5, with 7 nucleotides matching TRBD1. J gave up 15 bases and V 5 bases, and 16 bases lay outside the gene matches. There are 13 residues in the CDR3. Per the germline V gene, CDR1 is GTSNPN and CDR2 is SVGIG (reference sequence). As DNA, the CDR3 is TGTGCCTGGGGAGACCGGGACAGCTCAAGGCGGCATTTT. Translated, it gives CAWGDRDSSRRHF.

The V and J genes are TRBV13 and TRBJ1-1; D remains unclear. Trimming cost V 5 bases and J 7 bases, with 11 bases left between them. This CDR3 spans 12 amino acids. Per germline, CDR1 PRHDT and CDR2 FYEKMQ (reference sequence). This chain's CDR3 is CASSPGVNEAFF. For the CDR3, the DNA is TGTGCCAGCAGCCCCGGGGTGAATGAAGCTTTCTTT.

With regard to this clone: This sample includes further DNA sequences coding for the same CDR3. The V and J genes are TRBV5-4 and TRBJ1-2; 10 bases fit TRBD1. The V and J ends lost 4 bases and 0 bases, in that order; junction bases with no gene match: 6. The CDR3 is 16 amino acids. Germline V gene data show CDR1 as SGHNT and CDR2 as YYREEE (reference sequence). This CDR3 reads CASSPGGTGANYGYTF. DNA for the CDR3: TGTGCCAGCAGCCCCGGGGGGACAGGGGCTAACTATGGCTACACCTTC.

This chain links TRBV7-8 with TRBJ1-1, with 10 nucleotides matching TRBD1. The ends lost 4 bases at V and 4 bases at J; junction bases unmatched: 6. Germline-derived CDR1 and CDR2 are SGHVS and FQNEAQ. The CDR3 consists of 15 residues. CDR3 amino acids: CASSYRQGAVTEAFF. CDR3 coding DNA: TGTGCCAGCAGCTACCGACAGGGGGCCGTCACTGAAGCTTTCTTT.

The CDR3 loop reads CASTLGANGYTF. In DNA form, the CDR3 reads TGTGCCAGCACCTTGGGGGCGAATGGCTACACCTTC. The chain links TRBV12-3 or TRBV12-4 to TRBJ1-2; TRBD1 is a possible D gene (6 bases). The CDR3 sequence is 12 residues long. The ends were cut back, 7 bases at V and 6 bases at J, with 12 bases in the middle.

The chain couples TRBV30 to TRBJ2-6, with D unclear. Germline V gives CDR1 GTSNPN, CDR2 SVGIG (reference sequence). This CDR3 is 13 amino acids long. Trimming removed 3 bases from V and 1 base from J, with 4 bases in between. The CDR3 region is CAWSVSGANVLTF. In DNA, the CDR3 is TGTGCCTGGAGCGTTTCTGGGGCCAACGTCCTGACTTTC.

The CDR3 loop reads CASSQVGLTGNTIYF. CDR3 bases: TGCGCCAGCAGCCAAGTGGGACTTACTGGAAACACCATATATTTT. The chain links TRBV4-1 to TRBJ1-3; possible D gene TRBD1, 5 bases. Germline V gene data show CDR1 as MGHRA and CDR2 as YSYEKL. V was pared by 1 base and J by 2 bases, with 9 bases between. The CDR3 covers 15 residues.

V usage is TRBV30 and J usage is TRBJ1-6; tentative D call: TRBD1 (6 bases). The CDR3 loop spans 17 amino acids. CDR1 is GTSNPN and CDR2 is SVGIG in the germline V gene (reference sequence). V lost 0 bases to trimming and J lost 0 bases, with 12 bases between them. In DNA form, the CDR3 reads TGTGCCTGGAGTGTACTCCAGGGGAGCTCCTATAATTCACCCCTCCACTTT. The encoded protein is CAWSVLQGSSYNSPLHF.

The chain recombines TRBV30 with TRBJ1-1; D unclear. This CDR3 has 12 residues. Germline lookup yields CDR1 GTSNPN and CDR2 SVGIG (reference sequence). V was shortened by 1 base and J by 12 bases, with 15 bases between the two germline ends. Here the CDR3 reads CAWSASARLTFF. The DNA of the CDR3 is TGTGCCTGGAGTGCGTCTGCCAGGCTAACTTTCTTT. Full variable domain (missing parts from reference TRBV30 and TRBJ1-1): SQTIHQWPATLVQPVGSPLSLECTVEGTSNPNLYWYRQAAGRGLQLLFYSVGIGQISSEVPQNLSASRPQDRQFILSSKKLLLSDSGFYLCAWSASARLTFFGQGTRLTVV.

This clone was counted once. J is TRBJ2-7 and V is TRBV4-2; tentative D call: TRBD2 (5 bases). Trimming stripped 3 bases from V and 0 bases from J, with 12 bases between. CDR1 is LGHNA and CDR2 is YNFKEQ in the germline V gene. The CDR3 extends over 15 amino acids. CDR3 loop: CASSQERWSSYEQYF. The CDR3 DNA reads as TGTGCCAGCAGCCAGGAGCGGTGGAGCTCCTACGAGCAGTACTTC.

The V call is TRBV15, the J call TRBJ1-6, with D possibly TRBD1 on 5 matching bases. V was pared by 0 bases and J by 1 base, with 19 bases between. The CDR3 runs 20 residues. The germline V gene encodes CDR1 LNHNV and CDR2 YYDKDF (reference sequence). Here the CDR3 DNA reads TGTGCCACCAGCAGAGATCCCCCGACAGCCCGGGGGTCCTATAATTCACCCCTCCACTTT. Protein: CATSRDPPTARGSYNSPLHF.

The chain recombines TRBV29-1 with TRBJ2-3; 8 bases align to TRBD1. Germline CDR1 and CDR2: SQVTM and ANQGSEA. The V gene end was trimmed by 4 bases and the J gene end by 0 bases; junction bases not matched to a gene: 3. The length of the CDR3 is 14 residues. CDR3 in DNA: TGCAGCGTTGGGGCAGGGGGCAGCACAGATACGCAGTATTTT. Its protein product is CSVGAGGSTDTQYF.

This clone was seen only once. V gene TRBV29-1 combines with J gene TRBJ2-6; D perhaps matches TRBD1 (6 bases). The CDR3 runs to 14 residues. Germline V gives CDR1 SQVTM, CDR2 ANQGSEA. V lost 7 bases and J lost 1, with 11 bases in between. The DNA of the CDR3 is TGCAGCGCTAAAGGGGGTTCTGGGGCCAACGTCCTGACTTTC. Its translation is CSAKGGSGANVLTF.

This clone was seen only once. V gene TRBV3-1 (or the pseudogene TRBV3-2) combines with J gene TRBJ2-3; the D is unclear. V shed 0 bases and J shed 0 bases, with 7 bases lying between them. There are 15 residues in the CDR3. Germline CDR1 LGHDT, CDR2 YNNKEL (reference sequence). The CDR3 here is CASSQELTSTDTQYF. CDR3 nucleotide sequence: TGTGCCAGCAGCCAAGAACTAACTAGCACAGATACGCAGTATTTT.

The chain has TRBV5-1 and TRBJ2-5, with no clear D. The CDR3 totals 15 residues. The germline V gene has CDR1 SGHRS and CDR2 YFSETQ. Trimming cost V 0 bases and J 5 bases, with 14 bases left between them. The CDR3: CASSLGYIMRETQYF. The CDR3 DNA sequence: TGCGCCAGCAGCTTGGGTTACATCATGCGGGAGACCCAGTACTTC.

V and J are TRBV15 and TRBJ2-2; D gene unclear. The length of the CDR3 is 12 residues. Trimming removed 6 bases at V and 6 bases at J, with 8 bases between. CDR1 is LNHNV, CDR2 YYDKDF, per germline (reference sequence). The CDR3 sequence is CATSREPGELFF. The CDR3 DNA is TGTGCCACCAGTCGCGAGCCCGGGGAGCTGTTTTTT.